The 12 T cell receptor beta chains listed next were all sequenced from one sample in a study of cytomegalovirus exposure and HLA in healthy donors (dated by TCRdb to between 2016 and 2019). Library preparation used the immunoSEQ multiplex PCR assay. As stored in TCRdb, this immuneACCESS dataset retains in-frame rearrangements with V and J assigned. A fraction of the clones does not appear; measured against another copy, unresolved V genes explain less than half of the discrepancy, and the remainder lacks a known reason. The sample includes about 98,000 clones, with just under 95% observed a single time. The top ten hold 0.89% of the sample. Sequencing was carried out using PBMCs. The receptors derive from a woman aged 18-29 years in good health and CMV-seronegative.

V is TRBV29-1 and J is TRBJ1-1; D ambiguous. Germline V CDR1 and CDR2: SQVTM, ANQGSEA. The CDR3 runs 13 residues. V was clipped by 4 bases and J by 3 bases, with 12 bases between them. The CDR3 DNA is TGCAGCGTTGGAGGGTATTTCGACACTGAAGCTTTCTTT. Translating it yields CSVGGYFDTEAFF.

V and J are TRBV19 and TRBJ1-1; TRBD1 agrees at 7 bases. Germline V CDR1 and CDR2: LNHDA, SQIVND (reference sequence). The junction had 4 bases not matched to a gene; V was cut back by 11 bases and J by 1 base. This CDR3 comprises 12 residues. The DNA for the CDR3 is TGTGCCTCTAGGACAGGGAACACTGAAGCTTTCTTT. This translates into CASRTGNTEAFF.

The CDR3 region has the DNA TGTGCCAGCAGGTCGGGACAGGGGTCCTACGAGCAGTACTTC. This translates into CASRSGQGSYEQYF. The rearrangement joins TRBV6-5 to TRBJ2-7, with 10 bases aligning to TRBD1. Per the germline V gene, CDR1 is MNHEY and CDR2 is SVGAGI. V shed 6 bases and J 1 base; nucleotides not matched to a gene: 3. The CDR3 runs 14 residues.

The CDR3 spells CASSGRRGYYGYTF. The CDR3 coding sequence is TGTGCCAGTAGTGGACGTAGGGGATACTATGGCTACACCTTC. This chain uses TRBV19 with TRBJ1-2; perhaps TRBD1 as D (5 bases). Germline CDR1 reads LNHDA; CDR2 reads SQIVND (reference sequence). The CDR3 covers 14 residues. The V end was cut by 5 bases, the J end by 3 bases, with 13 bases between.

The CDR3 spells CASRYGQTNNQPQHF. CDR3 nucleotides: TGTGCCAGCAGATACGGACAAACGAACAATCAGCCCCAGCATTTT. The chain is built from TRBV6-6 and TRBJ1-5; a weak D match, TRBD1 (5 bases). The CDR3 spans 15 residues. V dropped 6 bases and J dropped 3 bases, with 15 bases sitting between them. The germline V gene encodes CDR1 MNHNY and CDR2 SVGAGI (reference sequence).

The rearrangement links TRBV13 to TRBJ2-7; D is perhaps TRBD1 (6 bases). Per the germline V gene, CDR1 is PRHDT and CDR2 is FYEKMQ (reference sequence). The CDR3 covers 15 residues. Deletions cut 3 bases from V and 2 bases from J, with 14 bases between. The CDR3 region is CASSFTPGQPYEQYF. For the CDR3, the DNA is TGTGCCAGCAGCTTCACCCCTGGACAGCCCTACGAGCAGTACTTC.

The chain employs TRBV5-5 and TRBJ1-3; no clear D. Trimming cost V 4 bases and J 3 bases, with 8 bases left between them. The CDR3 covers 13 residues. Germline CDR1 and CDR2: SGHKS and YYEKEE (reference sequence). DNA of the CDR3: TGTGCCAGCAGCCTAACCTATGGAAACACCATATATTTT. Its translation: CASSLTYGNTIYF.

The V gene is TRBV4-3, the J gene TRBJ2-2, with D possibly being TRBD1 (6 bases). The CDR3 runs to 15 residues. The germline V and J ends were trimmed by 0 bases and 9 bases, with 14 bases remaining between them. Germline CDR1 is LGHNA and CDR2 is YSLEER. Written as DNA, the CDR3 is TGCGCCAGCAGCCAAGATGAAACAGGGAGTAGGGAGCTGTTTTTT. Its translation: CASSQDETGSRELFF.

CDR3 sequence (DNA): TGTGCCAGCAGCCCCCACAGGGAAGAGACCCAGTACTTC. Its protein is CASSPHREETQYF. The chain carries TRBV7-3 and TRBJ2-5; weak D call: TRBD1 (6 bases). Germline V gene lookup returns CDR1 SGHTA and CDR2 FQGTGA. The germline V and J ends were trimmed by 5 bases and 3 bases, with 10 bases remaining between them. CDR3 length: 13 amino acids.

This clone was seen only once. V is TRBV5-6 and J is TRBJ1-3; tentative D call: TRBD1 (6 bases). The CDR3 loop spans 17 amino acids. V was shortened by 0 bases and J by 1 base, with 14 bases between the two germline ends. The germline V gene encodes CDR1 SGHDT and CDR2 YYEEEE. CDR3 in amino acids: CASSLVSPRGSGNTIYF. CDR3 nucleotide sequence: TGTGCCAGCAGCTTGGTTTCCCCCAGGGGATCTGGAAACACCATATATTTT.

This clone was detected only a few times. The rearrangement joins TRBV27 to TRBJ1-5; the match to TRBD1 covers 10 bases. This CDR3 spans 17 amino acids. CDR1 is MNHEY, CDR2 SMNVEV, per germline (reference sequence). Germline trimming cut 3 bases from V and 6 bases from J; bases unmatched to any gene: 11. The CDR3 spells CASSFSGGTGARQPQHF. CDR3 bases: TGTGCCAGCAGTTTTTCCGGCGGGACAGGGGCGCGTCAGCCCCAGCATTTT.

This chain connects TRBV5-6 to TRBJ2-3; 11 nucleotides line up with TRBD2. CDR1 and CDR2 (germline): SGHDT, YYEEEE. V shed 6 bases and J 1 base; nucleotides not matched to a gene: 7. The length of the CDR3 is 16 residues. The CDR3 nucleotides are TGTGCCAGCACCATTAGCGGGAGGGTTGGCACAGATACGCAGTATTTT. Its protein is CASTISGRVGTDTQYF. Together with reference TRBV5-6 and TRBJ2-3, the CDR3 gives the full variable domain: DAGVTQSPTHLIKTRGQQVTLRCSPKSGHDTVSWYQQALGQGPQFIFQYYEEEERQRGNFPDRFSGHQFPNYSSELNVNALLLGDSALYLCASTISGRVGTDTQYFGPGTRLTVL.